Below are 31 T cell receptor beta chains sequenced from a single sample in a study of CD8 T cells in Susac syndrome. Random hexamers were used to reverse transcribe roughly 0.45 to 1 ug of RNA. TCRdb reanalysed the immunoSEQ multiplex PCR reads using MiXCR and keeps one entry per CDR3 protein. The data contain fewer than 35,000 distinct CDR3 sequences, around 95% of them singletons. Sequenced: CD8+ T cells from PBMCs. These receptors originate from a human donor in good health.

The gene calls are TRBV29-1 and TRBJ2-5, with D maybe TRBD2 (6 bases). The V and J ends lost 7 bases and 5 bases respectively, with 11 bases between them. Germline CDR1 reads SQVTM; CDR2 reads ANQGSEA. This CDR3 has 11 amino acids. CDR3 DNA sequence: TGCAGCGCATATGGGAGGGAGACCCAGTACTTC. Residues: CSAYGRETQYF.

This chain uses TRBV7-9 with TRBJ2-2; a weak D match, TRBD2 (5 bases). The CDR3 totals 15 residues. Germline V gene sequence: CDR1 SEHNR, CDR2 FQNEAQ (reference sequence). V gave up 8 bases and J gave up 1 base, with 14 bases separating them. This chain's CDR3 is CASHSGGQNTGELFF. Written as DNA, the CDR3 is TGTGCCAGCCATTCGGGCGGGCAGAACACCGGGGAGCTGTTTTTT.

V gene TRBV20-1 combines with J gene TRBJ2-7, with no clear D. The V end lost 0 bases, the J end lost 3 bases, and 12 bases lay between the germline ends. The CDR3 runs to 14 residues. Germline V gives CDR1 DFQATT, CDR2 SNEGSKA (reference sequence). CDR3 sequence (DNA): TGCAGTGCTAGAGATGGCAACACCAACTACGAGCAGTACTTC. It yields the protein CSARDGNTNYEQYF.

The chain has TRBV19 and TRBJ2-7; D possibly corresponds to TRBD1 (5 bases). V lost 5 bases and J lost 5, with 13 bases in between. The CDR3 length is 13 residues. Per the germline V gene, CDR1 is LNHDA and CDR2 is SQIVND (reference sequence). The CDR3: CASSSIFRDEQYF. CDR3 DNA sequence: TGTGCCAGTAGTTCGATCTTCAGGGACGAGCAGTACTTC.

This clonotype came up a few times. The CDR3, as DNA: TGTGCCAGCAGTTACTCTGACAGGGATCAGCCCCAGCATTTT. This gives the protein CASSYSDRDQPQHF. The V gene is TRBV6-5, the J gene TRBJ1-5; 7 bases agree with TRBD1. This CDR3 contains 14 residues. With V trimmed by 0 bases and J by 5 bases, 1 base remained unmatched. Germline CDR1 reads MNHEY; CDR2 reads SVGAGI.

The CDR3 spells CASSQANNEQFF. CDR3 coding DNA: TGTGCCAGCAGCCAAGCGAACAATGAGCAGTTCTTC. The chain couples TRBV14 to TRBJ2-1; D is unclear. The CDR3 consists of 12 residues. The germline V gene has CDR1 SGHDN and CDR2 FVKESK. V lost 1 base to trimming and J lost 5 bases, with 3 bases between them.

V usage is TRBV6-2 or TRBV6-3 and J usage is TRBJ2-1; 7 nucleotides match TRBD2. Per the germline V gene, CDR1 is MNHEY and CDR2 is SVGEGT. The CDR3 is 15 amino acids. J gave up 3 bases and V 2 bases, and 4 bases lay outside the gene matches. CDR3 residues: CASSYTAGFYNEQFF. CDR3 in DNA: TGTGCCAGCAGTTACACAGCGGGGTTCTACAATGAGCAGTTCTTC.

This clonotype was detected once. In DNA, the CDR3 is TGTGCCAGCAGCTTATCGGCAGCCGCAGATGGCTACACCTTC. It is translated as CASSLSAAADGYTF. J is TRBJ1-2 and V is TRBV7-9, with D unclear. Looked up from germline, CDR1 is SEHNR and CDR2 is FQNEAQ (reference sequence). Trimming cost V 2 bases and J 6 bases, with 13 bases left between them. This CDR3 contains 14 residues.

The chain employs TRBV3-1 and TRBJ1-5; 8 nucleotides align to TRBD1. Losses at the gene ends were 4 bases for V and 7 bases for J; bases not matched to a gene: 3. The CDR3 is 13 residues long. Germline V lookup: CDR1 LGHDT, CDR2 YNNKEL (reference sequence). The CDR3 DNA reads as TGTGCCAGCAGCCTGGACAGGGCCCAGCCCCAGCATTTT. Encoded protein: CASSLDRAQPQHF.

A few counts support this clonotype. This chain joins TRBV5-1 and TRBJ2-3, with D hard to call. V gave up 2 bases and J gave up 5 bases, with 12 bases separating them. CDR1 SGHRS and CDR2 YFSETQ come from the germline V gene. CDR3 length: 14 residues. Here the CDR3 DNA reads TGCGCCAGCAGCTTTGCGCCCAACATAGATACGCAGTATTTT. As protein: CASSFAPNIDTQYF.

The rearrangement joins TRBV29-1 to TRBJ2-7; 8 bases fit TRBD1. CDR1 SQVTM and CDR2 ANQGSEA come from the germline V gene. The length of the CDR3 is 13 residues. Losses at the gene ends were 0 bases for V and 3 bases for J; bases not matched to a gene: 1. The CDR3, as DNA: TGCAGCGTTGAAGAACAGGGGGGCTACGAGCAGTACTTC. Translated, it gives CSVEEQGGYEQYF.

The chain carries TRBV7-9 and TRBJ2-7, with D perhaps matching TRBD1 (6 bases). With 4 bases removed from V and 5 bases from J, the gap between germline ends came to 9 bases. The CDR3 is 12 residues long. Germline CDR1 SEHNR, CDR2 FQNEAQ (reference sequence). The CDR3 DNA is TGTGCCAGCAGCTCCAGGGGTAACGAGCAGTACTTC. This sequence encodes CASSSRGNEQYF.

V is TRBV4-3 and J is TRBJ2-7; TRBD1 aligns across 8 bases. Germline CDR1 reads LGHNA; CDR2 reads YSLEER. The V gene end was trimmed by 3 bases and the J gene end by 2 bases; junction bases not matched to a gene: 6. The CDR3 is 15 amino acids. CDR3 nucleotide sequence: TGCGCCAGCAGCCAGGAGACAGGGGCTGCCTACGAGCAGTACTTC. Protein: CASSQETGAAYEQYF.

V is TRBV19 and J is TRBJ2-2; tentative D call: TRBD1 (6 bases). Trimming removed 5 bases at V and 1 base at J, with 11 bases between. Germline loops: CDR1 LNHDA, CDR2 SQIVND (reference sequence). The CDR3 totals 15 residues. The CDR3 DNA sequence: TGTGCCAGTAGTCTACTACAGGGGAACACCGGGGAGCTGTTTTTT. This sequence encodes CASSLLQGNTGELFF.

V is TRBV7-6 and J is TRBJ2-1, with 10 positions matching TRBD1. The CDR3 loop spans 15 amino acids. Germline V gene data show CDR1 as SGHVS and CDR2 as FNYEAQ. Unmatched junction bases numbered 3, after V lost 5 bases and J lost 2 bases. The CDR3 reads CASSIDRGPYNEQFF. CDR3 in DNA: TGTGCCAGCAGCATAGACAGGGGGCCCTACAATGAGCAGTTCTTC.

This clonotype occurred a few times. The chain uses TRBV9 and TRBJ2-7, with D perhaps matching TRBD1 or TRBD2 (5 bases each). Germline V gene sequence: CDR1 SGDLS, CDR2 YYNGEE. V lost 4 bases to trimming and J lost 6 bases, with 23 bases between them. The CDR3 is made up of 16 amino acids. CDR3 residues: CASSPRDLKGLGEQYF. In nucleotides, the CDR3 is TGTGCCAGCAGCCCTCGGGACCTAAAGGGGCTGGGCGAGCAGTACTTC.

V usage is TRBV25-1 and J usage is TRBJ2-7; TRBD1 matches at 11 bases. Germline-derived CDR1 and CDR2 are MGHDK and SYGVNS. The CDR3 runs to 19 residues. V gave up 7 bases and J gave up 0 bases; unmatched junction bases: 17. The chain's CDR3 is CASTGRVGQGARISYEQYF. The CDR3 DNA is TGTGCCAGCACCGGACGTGTCGGACAGGGGGCTAGGATCTCCTACGAGCAGTACTTC.

The chain is built from TRBV12-3 or TRBV12-4 and TRBJ2-2; 9 bases are a match to TRBD2. The CDR3 has 17 amino acids. V was pared by 7 bases and J by 2 bases, with 11 bases of the junction left unmatched. The CDR3 DNA sequence: TGTGCCAGCACCCGGGGGGGACTAGCCCCCAACACCGGGGAGCTGTTTTTT. As protein: CASTRGGLAPNTGELFF.

The V and J genes are TRBV5-1 and TRBJ2-7; 9 bases match TRBD2. Germline V lookup: CDR1 SGHRS, CDR2 YFSETQ. This CDR3 contains 15 residues. Trimming took 0 bases from V and 3 from J; bases not matched to a gene: 4. Written as DNA, the CDR3 is TGCGCCAGCAGCTTGGTAGCGGGGGCTTTCTACGAGCAGTACTTC. This codes for CASSLVAGAFYEQYF.

V and J are TRBV7-6 and TRBJ1-1, with D perhaps matching TRBD1 (5 bases). CDR1 is SGHVS and CDR2 is FNYEAQ in the germline V gene. The CDR3 runs 13 residues. V lost 5 bases, J lost 5 bases, and 12 bases lay in between. CDR3 residues: CASSLRVFTEAFF. CDR3 nucleotides: TGTGCCAGCAGCCTCAGGGTTTTTACTGAAGCTTTCTTT.

V is TRBV19 and J is TRBJ1-3, with D unclear. The germline gives CDR1 LNHDA, CDR2 SQIVND (reference sequence). V gave up 10 bases and J gave up 0 bases, with 13 bases separating them. This CDR3 region has 14 residues. Written as DNA, the CDR3 is TGTGCCACGCTAGACCGTCGCTCTGGAAACACCATATATTTT. Translating gives CATLDRRSGNTIYF.

This clonotype was counted once. CDR3 protein: CASSYIPLGGGVGYEQYF. CDR3 sequence (DNA): TGTGCCAGCAGTTATATCCCCCTAGGAGGGGGTGTTGGGTACGAGCAGTACTTC. The V and J genes are TRBV6-5 and TRBJ2-7; D tentatively reads TRBD1 or TRBD2 (6 bases each). The CDR3 loop spans 18 amino acids. Between the trimmed V and J ends, which lost 3 bases and 4 bases, there was a span of 25 bases. Looked up from germline, CDR1 is MNHEY and CDR2 is SVGAGI.

The chain carries TRBV6-1 and TRBJ2-7, with TRBD2 as a possible D gene (6 bases). V was clipped by 5 bases and J by 0 bases, with 17 bases between them. The CDR3 extends over 16 amino acids. Germline V lookup: CDR1 MNHNS, CDR2 SASEGT. The CDR3 is CASSLARTGVSYEQYF. The CDR3, as DNA: TGTGCCAGCAGTCTAGCGAGGACGGGGGTCTCCTACGAGCAGTACTTC.

The V call is TRBV6-4, the J call TRBJ1-5, with D possibly TRBD1 on 6 matching bases. Trimming cost V 4 bases and J 0 bases, with 13 bases left between them. CDR1 MRHNA and CDR2 SNTAGT come from the germline V gene. This CDR3 spans 16 amino acids. The CDR3 DNA is TGTGCCAGCAGTGCCACTAGGGGGTATAGCAATCAGCCCCAGCATTTT. Encoded protein: CASSATRGYSNQPQHF.

The chain uses TRBV27 and TRBJ2-7; TRBD1 is a possible D gene (6 bases). CDR1 and CDR2 (germline): MNHEY, SMNVEV (reference sequence). V lost 3 bases to trimming and J lost 2 bases, with 11 bases between them. The CDR3 consists of 14 residues. The CDR3 bases are TGTGCCAGCAGTTTGAACAGGGCCACCTACGAGCAGTACTTC. It specifies CASSLNRATYEQYF.

This clonotype was detected once. The chain is built from TRBV12-3 or TRBV12-4 and TRBJ2-5; no reliable D call. The length of the CDR3 is 12 residues. V was pared by 6 bases and J by 3 bases, with 8 bases between. The CDR3 reads CASSWYEETQYF. The DNA for the CDR3 is TGTGCCAGCAGCTGGTACGAAGAGACCCAGTACTTC.

This chain uses TRBV4-3 with TRBJ2-3; D gene ambiguous. This CDR3 has 14 residues. Germline V lookup: CDR1 LGHNA, CDR2 YSLEER. V was trimmed by 1 base and J by 0 bases, leaving 5 bases between them. DNA for the CDR3: TGCGCCAGCAGCCAAGTACTGAGCACAGATACGCAGTATTTT. Translation: CASSQVLSTDTQYF.

The gene calls are TRBV11-2 and TRBJ2-2; 15 nucleotides match TRBD2. CDR1 and CDR2 from the germline V gene are SGHAT and FQNNGV. V gave up 5 bases and J gave up 3 bases; unmatched junction bases: 4. This CDR3 is built from 17 residues. As DNA, the CDR3 is TGTGCCAGCAGCACGGGACTAGCGGGGGGATACACCGGGGAGCTGTTTTTT. Translating gives CASSTGLAGGYTGELFF.

The CDR3 coding sequence is TGTGCCAGCAGCTTAGAGCTAGCGGGACCTCAAGAGACCCAGTACTTC. This codes for CASSLELAGPQETQYF. The chain links TRBV7-8 to TRBJ2-5, with 9 positions matching TRBD2. The length of the CDR3 is 16 residues. Losses at the gene ends were 1 base for V and 2 bases for J; bases not matched to a gene: 5. Per the germline V gene, CDR1 is SGHVS and CDR2 is FQNEAQ.

This sequence joins TRBV20-1 and TRBJ2-5, with 12 bases aligning to TRBD2. Germline V gene sequence: CDR1 DFQATT, CDR2 SNEGSKA (reference sequence). The CDR3 loop spans 20 amino acids. V dropped 5 bases and J dropped 4; count of bases not matched to a gene: 23. The CDR3 is CSAYSTLAGGRFESGETQYF. The DNA of the CDR3 is TGCAGTGCTTACTCAACCCTAGCGGGGGGGCGATTCGAAAGTGGAGAGACCCAGTACTTC.

This CDR3 is CASTYRRDADTQYF. DNA of the CDR3: TGCGCCAGCACTTACAGGCGAGACGCAGATACGCAGTATTTT. The genes are TRBV4-1 and TRBJ2-3; a possible D gene is TRBD1 (5 bases). Germline values: CDR1 MGHRA, CDR2 YSYEKL. CDR3 size: 14 residues. The V end lost 7 bases, the J end lost 4 bases, and 15 bases lay between the germline ends.